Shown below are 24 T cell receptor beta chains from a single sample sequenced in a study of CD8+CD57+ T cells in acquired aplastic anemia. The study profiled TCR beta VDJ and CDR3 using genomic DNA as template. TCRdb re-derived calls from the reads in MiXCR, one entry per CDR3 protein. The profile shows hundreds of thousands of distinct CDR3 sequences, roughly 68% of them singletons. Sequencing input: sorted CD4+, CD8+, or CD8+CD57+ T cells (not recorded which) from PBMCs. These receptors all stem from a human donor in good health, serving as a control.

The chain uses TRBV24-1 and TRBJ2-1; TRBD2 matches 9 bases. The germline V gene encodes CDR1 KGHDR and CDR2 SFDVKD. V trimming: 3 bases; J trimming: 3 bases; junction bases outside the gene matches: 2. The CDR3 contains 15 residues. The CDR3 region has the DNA TGTGCCACCAGTGATATAGCGGGGGTCTACAATGAGCAGTTCTTC. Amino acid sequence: CATSDIAGVYNEQFF.

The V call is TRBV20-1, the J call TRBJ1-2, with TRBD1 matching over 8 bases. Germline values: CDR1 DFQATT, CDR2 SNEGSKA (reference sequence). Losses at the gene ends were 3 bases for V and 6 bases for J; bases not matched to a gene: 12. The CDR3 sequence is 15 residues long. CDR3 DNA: TGCAGTGCTAGTGCTCGGACAGGGTATGGAGATGGCTACACCTTC. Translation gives CSASARTGYGDGYTF.

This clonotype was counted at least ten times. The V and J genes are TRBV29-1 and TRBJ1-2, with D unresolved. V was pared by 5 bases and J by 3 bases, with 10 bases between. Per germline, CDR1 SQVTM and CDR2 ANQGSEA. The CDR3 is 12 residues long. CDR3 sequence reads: CSVIPVDYGYTF. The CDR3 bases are TGCAGCGTTATACCCGTAGACTATGGCTACACCTTC.

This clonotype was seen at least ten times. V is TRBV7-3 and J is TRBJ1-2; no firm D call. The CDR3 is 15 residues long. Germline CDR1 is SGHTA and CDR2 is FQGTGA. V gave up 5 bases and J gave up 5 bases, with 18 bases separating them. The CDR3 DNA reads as TGTGCCAGCAGCCCCACGGGTCCCCTTCCATATGGCTACACCTTC. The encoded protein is CASSPTGPLPYGYTF.

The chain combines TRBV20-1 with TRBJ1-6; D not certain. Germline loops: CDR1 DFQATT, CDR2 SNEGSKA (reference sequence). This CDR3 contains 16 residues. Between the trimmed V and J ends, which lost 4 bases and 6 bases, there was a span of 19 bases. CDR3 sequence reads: CSAIPKGEATNSPLHF. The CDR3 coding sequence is TGCAGTGCTATACCCAAGGGAGAAGCTACTAATTCACCCCTCCACTTT.

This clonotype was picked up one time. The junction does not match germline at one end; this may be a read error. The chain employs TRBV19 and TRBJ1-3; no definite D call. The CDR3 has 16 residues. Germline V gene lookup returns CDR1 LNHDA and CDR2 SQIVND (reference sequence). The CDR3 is CASTPDHTVAGNTTYF. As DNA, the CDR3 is TGTGCCAGTACCCCTGATCATACGGTGGCTGGAAACACCACATATTTT.

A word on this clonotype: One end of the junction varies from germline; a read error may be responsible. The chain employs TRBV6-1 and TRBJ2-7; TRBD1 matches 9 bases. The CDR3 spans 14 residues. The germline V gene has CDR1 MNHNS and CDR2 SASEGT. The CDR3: CAISEVDRGNEQYF. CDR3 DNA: TGTGCCATCAGTGAGGTGGACAGGGGCAACGAGCAGTACTTC.

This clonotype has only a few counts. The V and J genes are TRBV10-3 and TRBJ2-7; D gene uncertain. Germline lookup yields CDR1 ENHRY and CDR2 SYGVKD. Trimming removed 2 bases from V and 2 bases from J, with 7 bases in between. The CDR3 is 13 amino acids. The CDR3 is CAISEMQAYEQYF. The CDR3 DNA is TGTGCCATCAGTGAGATGCAGGCCTACGAGCAGTACTTC.

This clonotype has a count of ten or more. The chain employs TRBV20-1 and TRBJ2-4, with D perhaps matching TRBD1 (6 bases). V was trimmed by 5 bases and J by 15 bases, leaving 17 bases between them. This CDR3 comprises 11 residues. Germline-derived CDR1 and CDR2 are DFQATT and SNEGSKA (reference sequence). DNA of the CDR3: TGCAGTGCTTTATTGGTCACAGGGTGGTACTTC. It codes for CSALLVTGWYF.

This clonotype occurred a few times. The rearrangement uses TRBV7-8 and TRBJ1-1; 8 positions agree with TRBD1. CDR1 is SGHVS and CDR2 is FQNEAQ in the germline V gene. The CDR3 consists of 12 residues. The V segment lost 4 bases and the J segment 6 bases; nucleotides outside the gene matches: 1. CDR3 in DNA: TGTGCCAGCAGCTGGGGACAGGCTGAAGCTTTCTTT. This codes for CASSWGQAEAFF.

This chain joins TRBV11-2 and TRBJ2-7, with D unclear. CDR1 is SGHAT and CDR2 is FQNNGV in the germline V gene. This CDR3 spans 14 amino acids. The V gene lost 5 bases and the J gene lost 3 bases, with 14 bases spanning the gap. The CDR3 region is CASSASHSGYEQYF. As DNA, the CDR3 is TGTGCCAGCAGCGCCTCACATTCAGGCTACGAGCAGTACTTC. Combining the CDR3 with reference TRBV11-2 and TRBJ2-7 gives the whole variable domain EAGVAQSPRYKIIEKRQSVAFWCNPISGHATLYWYQQILGQGPKLLIQFQNNGVVDDSQLPKDRFSAERLKGVDSTLKIQPAKLEDSAVYLCASSASHSGYEQYFGPGTRLTVT.

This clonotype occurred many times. DNA for the CDR3: TGCGCCAGTTCACCTTCGGCTTCCCAAGAGACCCAGTACTTC. Protein sequence: CASSPSASQETQYF. The chain has TRBV5-1 and TRBJ2-5; no definite D call. The V and J ends lost 8 bases and 1 base respectively, with 15 bases between them. The germline gives CDR1 SGHRS, CDR2 YFSETQ. The CDR3 runs to 14 residues. The full variable domain, completed using reference TRBV5-1 and TRBJ2-5, is KAGVTQTPRYLIKTRGQQVTLSCSPISGHRSVSWYQQTPGQGLQFLFEYFSETQRNKGNFPGRFSGRQFSNSRSEMNVSTLELGDSALYLCASSPSASQETQYFGPGTRLLVL.

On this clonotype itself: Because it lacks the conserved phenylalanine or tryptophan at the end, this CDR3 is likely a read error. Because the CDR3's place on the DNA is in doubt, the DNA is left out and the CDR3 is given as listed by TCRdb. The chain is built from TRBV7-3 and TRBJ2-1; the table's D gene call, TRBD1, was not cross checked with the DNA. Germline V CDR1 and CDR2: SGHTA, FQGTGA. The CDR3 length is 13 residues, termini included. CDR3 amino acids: CASSIDRGANTGE.

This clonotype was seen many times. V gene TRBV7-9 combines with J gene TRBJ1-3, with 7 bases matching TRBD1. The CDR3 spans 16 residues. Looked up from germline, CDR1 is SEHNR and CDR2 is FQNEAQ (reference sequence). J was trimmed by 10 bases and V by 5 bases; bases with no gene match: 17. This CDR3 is CASSGRQGRLEKTIYF. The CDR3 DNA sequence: TGTGCCAGCAGCGGACGACAGGGCCGTCTCGAAAAGACCATATATTTT.

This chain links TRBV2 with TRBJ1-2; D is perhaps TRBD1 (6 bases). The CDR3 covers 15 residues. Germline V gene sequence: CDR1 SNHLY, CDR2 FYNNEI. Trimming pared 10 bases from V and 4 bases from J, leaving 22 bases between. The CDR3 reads CATERDDRNGYGYTF. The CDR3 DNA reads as TGTGCCACCGAGAGGGACGACAGGAATGGCTATGGCTACACCTTC.

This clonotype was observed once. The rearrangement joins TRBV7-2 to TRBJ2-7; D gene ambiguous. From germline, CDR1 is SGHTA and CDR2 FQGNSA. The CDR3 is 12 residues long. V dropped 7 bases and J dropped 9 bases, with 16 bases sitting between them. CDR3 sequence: CASTYLPFGQYF. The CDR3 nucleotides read TGTGCCAGCACCTATCTACCGTTCGGGCAGTACTTC.

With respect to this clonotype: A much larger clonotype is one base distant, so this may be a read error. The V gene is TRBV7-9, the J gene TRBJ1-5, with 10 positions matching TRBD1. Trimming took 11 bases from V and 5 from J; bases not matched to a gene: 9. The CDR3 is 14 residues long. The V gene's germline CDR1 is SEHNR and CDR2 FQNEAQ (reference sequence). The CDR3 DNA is TGTGCCTGGGGCGCCGGGACAGGGGATCAGCCCCAGCATTTT. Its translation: CAWGAGTGDQPQHF.

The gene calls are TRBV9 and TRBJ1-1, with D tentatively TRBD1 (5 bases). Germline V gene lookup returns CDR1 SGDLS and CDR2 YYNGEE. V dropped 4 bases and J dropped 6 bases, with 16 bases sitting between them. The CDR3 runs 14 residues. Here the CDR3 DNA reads TGTGCCAGCAGCTCAATGGAGGGGAGCCCTGAAGCTTTCTTT. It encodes CASSSMEGSPEAFF.

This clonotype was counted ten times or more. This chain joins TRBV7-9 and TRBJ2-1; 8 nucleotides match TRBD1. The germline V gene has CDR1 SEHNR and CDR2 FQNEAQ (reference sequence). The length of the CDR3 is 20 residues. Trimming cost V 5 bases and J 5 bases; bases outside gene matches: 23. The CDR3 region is CASSLPSRRRQGSPDNEQFF. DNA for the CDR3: TGTGCCAGCAGCCTACCCTCACGAAGAAGACAGGGGTCTCCGGACAATGAGCAGTTCTTC.

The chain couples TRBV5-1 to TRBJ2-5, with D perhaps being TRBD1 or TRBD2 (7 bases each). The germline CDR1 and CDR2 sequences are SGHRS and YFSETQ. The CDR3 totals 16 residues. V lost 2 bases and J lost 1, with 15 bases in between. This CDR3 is CASSFNTGEGQETQYF. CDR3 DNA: TGCGCCAGCAGCTTCAATACAGGGGAGGGCCAAGAGACCCAGTACTTC.

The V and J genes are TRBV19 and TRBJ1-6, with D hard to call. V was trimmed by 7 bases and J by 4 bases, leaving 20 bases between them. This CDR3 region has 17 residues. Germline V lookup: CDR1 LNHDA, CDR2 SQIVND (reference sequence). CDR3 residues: CASTARGSDDYNSPLHF. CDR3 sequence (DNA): TGTGCCAGTACCGCCCGAGGGAGTGACGATTATAATTCACCCCTCCACTTT.

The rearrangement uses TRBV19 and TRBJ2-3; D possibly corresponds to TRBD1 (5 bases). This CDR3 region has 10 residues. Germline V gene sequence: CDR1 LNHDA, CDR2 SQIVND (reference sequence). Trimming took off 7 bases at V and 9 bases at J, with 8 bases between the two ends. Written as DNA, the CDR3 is TGTGCCAGTACTTCAGGGACGCAGTATTTT. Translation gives CASTSGTQYF.

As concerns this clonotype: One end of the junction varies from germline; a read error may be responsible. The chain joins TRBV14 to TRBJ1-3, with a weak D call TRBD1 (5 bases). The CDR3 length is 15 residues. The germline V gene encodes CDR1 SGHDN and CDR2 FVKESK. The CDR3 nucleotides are TGTGCCAGCAGTCAAGGACAAGCCTCTGGAGAAATCATATATTTT. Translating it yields CASSQGQASGEIIYF.

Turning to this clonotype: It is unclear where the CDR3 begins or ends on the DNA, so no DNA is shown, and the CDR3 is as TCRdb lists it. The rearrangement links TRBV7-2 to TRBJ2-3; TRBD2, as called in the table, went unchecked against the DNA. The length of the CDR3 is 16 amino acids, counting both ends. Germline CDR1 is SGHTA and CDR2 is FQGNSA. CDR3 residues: CASSQTDYEQYFGQYF.